Below are 19 T cell receptor beta chains sequenced from a single sample in a study of blood T cell repertoires in COVID-19. Assay: immunoSEQ multiplex PCR; the TCRdb copy retains only in-frame clones and omits some. There are fewer than 110,000 clones in the sample; more than 70% occur only once, and 6.8% lies in the top ten. Sequenced input: peripheral blood. The receptors stem from a man in his forties or fifties with active or convalescent COVID-19.

The gene calls are TRBV29-1 and TRBJ1-5; D gene uncertain. Germline CDR1 and CDR2: SQVTM and ANQGSEA. The length of the CDR3 is 13 residues. Trimming removed 0 bases at V and 3 bases at J, with 6 bases between. DNA of the CDR3: TGCAGCGTTGAAGATGGGCTCAATCAGCCCCAGCATTTT. It is translated as CSVEDGLNQPQHF. The whole variable domain, remainder taken from reference TRBV29-1 and TRBJ1-5, is SAVISQKPSRDICQRGTSLTIQCQVDSQVTMMFWYRQQPGQSLTLIATANQGSEATYESGFVIDKFPISRPNLTFSTLTVSNMSPEDSSIYLCSVEDGLNQPQHFGDGTRLSIL.

V and J are TRBV6-6 and TRBJ1-5; 7 positions match TRBD1. Germline trimming cut 6 bases from V and 5 bases from J; bases unmatched to any gene: 10. Germline lookup yields CDR1 MNHNY and CDR2 SVGAGI (reference sequence). This CDR3 is 15 amino acids long. The CDR3 DNA sequence: TGTGCCAGCAGCCCAGACAGGGCTTCTTATCAGCCCCAGCATTTT. Translation: CASSPDRASYQPQHF.

The chain couples TRBV6-6 to TRBJ2-2, with a tentative D call TRBD2 (5 bases). Trimming took off 7 bases at V and 1 base at J, with 13 bases between the two ends. The length of the CDR3 is 15 residues. CDR1 is MNHNY and CDR2 is SVGAGI in the germline V gene (reference sequence). CDR3 in amino acids: CASTGRQLNTGELFF. Written as DNA, the CDR3 is TGTGCCAGCACGGGGAGACAACTGAACACCGGGGAGCTGTTTTTT.

The gene calls are TRBV28 and TRBJ1-2; 7 bases agree with TRBD1. Germline lookup yields CDR1 MDHEN and CDR2 SYDVKM. The CDR3 contains 13 residues. V shed 4 bases and J 7 bases; nucleotides not matched to a gene: 6. CDR3 amino acids: CASSSGQIFGYTF. For the CDR3, the DNA is TGTGCCAGCAGTTCGGGACAGATCTTTGGCTACACCTTC.

This sequence joins TRBV19 and TRBJ1-5; 8 nucleotides align to TRBD1. CDR1 and CDR2 from the germline V gene are LNHDA and SQIVND (reference sequence). CDR3 length equals 14 residues. The V segment lost 6 bases and the J segment 5 bases; nucleotides outside the gene matches: 6. As DNA, the CDR3 is TGTGCCAGTAGCCAGGGGGCGGGGGATCAGCCCCAGCATTTT. Translating gives CASSQGAGDQPQHF.

This clone was observed a few times. This chain links TRBV10-1 with TRBJ1-1, with 8 bases matching TRBD1. The CDR3 has 15 amino acids. The germline V gene encodes CDR1 WNHNN and CDR2 SYGVQD (reference sequence). Trimming removed 5 bases from V and 1 base from J; junction bases left unmatched: 6. The CDR3 sequence is CASSFAGGRNTEAFF. In DNA, the CDR3 is TGCGCCAGCAGTTTCGCAGGGGGCAGGAACACTGAAGCTTTCTTT.

The chain has TRBV4-2 and TRBJ1-5; 7 nucleotides align to TRBD1. Germline values: CDR1 LGHNA, CDR2 YNFKEQ. Unmatched junction bases numbered 5, after V lost 0 bases and J lost 0 bases. The CDR3 extends over 17 amino acids. CDR3 loop: CASSQDGTDYSNQPQHF. The DNA of the CDR3 is TGTGCCAGCAGCCAAGATGGGACAGATTATAGCAATCAGCCCCAGCATTTT.

The chain carries TRBV7-2 and TRBJ2-7, with TRBD1 as a possible D gene (6 bases). Trimming left V 4 bases short and J 3 bases short, with 10 bases between. Germline CDR1 reads SGHTA; CDR2 reads FQGNSA. The CDR3 is 13 residues long. The DNA for the CDR3 is TGTGCCAGCAGCTACCGGGACATCTACGAGCAGTACTTC. Translating it yields CASSYRDIYEQYF.

The chain has TRBV7-2 and TRBJ2-5, with 12 bases that match TRBD2. Germline trimming cut 3 bases from V and 2 bases from J; bases unmatched to any gene: 7. Per the germline V gene, CDR1 is SGHTA and CDR2 is FQGNSA. This CDR3 comprises 17 residues. CDR3 region: CASSFTSGRQLQETQYF. CDR3 sequence (DNA): TGTGCCAGCAGCTTCACTAGCGGGAGGCAATTACAAGAGACCCAGTACTTC.

Comment on this clone: Sequence at one end of the junction differs from germline and may be a read error. J is TRBJ2-7 and V is TRBV7-2; 9 bases fit TRBD1. The CDR3 is 13 residues long. Germline V gives CDR1 SGHTA, CDR2 FQGNSA. The DNA for the CDR3 is TGTGCCAGCAGCCCAGGGGTCTCCAGGGACAGGGCCTTC. This sequence encodes CASSPGVSRDRAF.

The chain uses TRBV12-3 or TRBV12-4 and TRBJ1-2; TRBD1 agrees at 7 bases. J lost 4 bases, V lost 9 bases, and 8 bases had no gene match. This CDR3 contains 13 residues. CDR3 sequence reads: CASYRGSGYGYTF. For the CDR3, the DNA is TGTGCCAGTTACAGGGGAAGTGGCTATGGCTACACCTTC.

This chain links TRBV6-5 with TRBJ2-1, with D tentatively TRBD1 (6 bases). This CDR3 has 14 amino acids. The V end was cut by 2 bases, the J end by 7 bases, with 12 bases between. The germline V gene encodes CDR1 MNHEY and CDR2 SVGAGI. CDR3 DNA: TGTGCCAGCAGTTACAGCGTCCAGGGGAATGAGCAGTTCTTC. Translated: CASSYSVQGNEQFF.

V usage is TRBV5-1 and J usage is TRBJ2-7; 11 bases map to TRBD2. The CDR3 covers 16 residues. V was pared by 4 bases and J by 7 bases, with 13 bases of the junction left unmatched. Germline CDR1 and CDR2: SGHRS and YFSETQ. CDR3 coding DNA: TGCGCCAGCAGCCCGACCCCGACTAGCGGGGCGGGTGAGCAGTACTTC. It specifies CASSPTPTSGAGEQYF.

This chain uses TRBV7-2 with TRBJ2-1; 8 nucleotides line up with TRBD2. This CDR3 is 16 amino acids long. CDR1 is SGHTA, CDR2 FQGNSA, per germline. The V segment lost 3 bases and the J segment 0 bases; nucleotides outside the gene matches: 4. CDR3 nucleotides: TGTGCCAGCAGCTTGGCGGGAGGAGGCTCCTACAATGAGCAGTTCTTC. Translation gives CASSLAGGGSYNEQFF.

V usage is TRBV18 and J usage is TRBJ2-4; D not resolved. This CDR3 contains 14 residues. CDR1 is KGHSH, CDR2 LQKENI, per germline. V lost 3 bases and J 0 bases, leaving 6 bases between the germline ends. The DNA of the CDR3 is TGTGCCAGCTCACCGGCTTCAGCCAAAAACATTCAGTACTTC. Residues: CASSPASAKNIQYF.

This clone occurred once. The V gene is TRBV7-6, the J gene TRBJ1-6; D perhaps matches TRBD1 (6 bases). Germline values: CDR1 SGHVS, CDR2 FNYEAQ. The V and J ends lost 1 base and 7 bases respectively, with 8 bases between them. The CDR3 runs 14 residues. CDR3 region: CASSLGGGNSPLHF. For the CDR3, the DNA is TGTGCCAGCAGCTTAGGGGGGGGCAATTCACCCCTCCACTTT.

The V gene is TRBV19, the J gene TRBJ1-2; TRBD1 agrees at 7 bases. Trimming removed 7 bases from V and 2 bases from J; junction bases left unmatched: 1. The germline V gene has CDR1 LNHDA and CDR2 SQIVND (reference sequence). This CDR3 is 12 amino acids long. CDR3 bases: TGTGCCAGTAAGGGGGCCAACTATGGCTACACCTTC. Protein product: CASKGANYGYTF.

J is TRBJ1-2 and V is TRBV6-5; D is possibly TRBD1 (6 bases). There are 13 residues in the CDR3. The V gene lost 6 bases and the J gene lost 8 bases, with 16 bases spanning the gap. Germline CDR1 is MNHEY and CDR2 is SVGAGI. CDR3 DNA sequence: TGTGCCAGCAGATCAACCGGGACATGGGGCTACACCTTC. It translates to CASRSTGTWGYTF.

This rearrangement joins TRBV2 to TRBJ1-5, with a tentative D call TRBD1 (5 bases). V was clipped by 3 bases and J by 2 bases, with 8 bases between them. The CDR3 sequence is 14 residues long. The germline gives CDR1 SNHLY, CDR2 FYNNEI. CDR3 sequence reads: CASSDQGGNQPQHF. Here the CDR3 DNA reads TGTGCCAGCAGTGATCAAGGGGGCAATCAGCCCCAGCATTTT. Full variable domain (missing parts from reference TRBV2 and TRBJ1-5): EPEVTQTPSHQVTQMGQEVILRCVPISNHLYFYWYRQILGQKVEFLVSFYNNEISEKSEIFDDQFSVERPDGSNFTLKIRSTKLEDSAMYFCASSDQGGNQPQHFGDGTRLSIL.